This TCR beta chain came from a study of long-term antiretroviral therapy in people with HIV. Whole-study results and caveats: HIV repertoires spanned narrower CDR3 length ranges than controls.

The V end was cut by 3 bases, the J end by 4 bases, with 7 bases between. The CDR3 loop spans 11 amino acids. In germline, CDR1 is SQVTM, CDR2 ANQGSEA. As to this clone: Its antigen is currently unknown.

There was at least one pre-ART PBMC sample for each donor, plus at least two post-ART PBMC samples. Survey-level resolution applied to immunoSEQ assay v3.0. Sequencing had a target that covered roughly 35,000-55,000 T-cell genomes per sample. Produced via immunoSEQ multiplex PCR; TCRdb's table is partial and in-frame only. This sample has around 30,000 clones, with roughly 90% found just once. This rearrangement joins TRBV29-1 to TRBJ2-7, with no clear D. The clonotype was recovered from a young woman with HIV. This specimen consisted of unsorted PBMCs, obtained 0.5 years after starting antiretroviral therapy. The CDR3 is CSVELGYEQYF. The DNA for the CDR3 is TGCAGCGTTGAGCTTGGGTACGAGCAGTACTTC.